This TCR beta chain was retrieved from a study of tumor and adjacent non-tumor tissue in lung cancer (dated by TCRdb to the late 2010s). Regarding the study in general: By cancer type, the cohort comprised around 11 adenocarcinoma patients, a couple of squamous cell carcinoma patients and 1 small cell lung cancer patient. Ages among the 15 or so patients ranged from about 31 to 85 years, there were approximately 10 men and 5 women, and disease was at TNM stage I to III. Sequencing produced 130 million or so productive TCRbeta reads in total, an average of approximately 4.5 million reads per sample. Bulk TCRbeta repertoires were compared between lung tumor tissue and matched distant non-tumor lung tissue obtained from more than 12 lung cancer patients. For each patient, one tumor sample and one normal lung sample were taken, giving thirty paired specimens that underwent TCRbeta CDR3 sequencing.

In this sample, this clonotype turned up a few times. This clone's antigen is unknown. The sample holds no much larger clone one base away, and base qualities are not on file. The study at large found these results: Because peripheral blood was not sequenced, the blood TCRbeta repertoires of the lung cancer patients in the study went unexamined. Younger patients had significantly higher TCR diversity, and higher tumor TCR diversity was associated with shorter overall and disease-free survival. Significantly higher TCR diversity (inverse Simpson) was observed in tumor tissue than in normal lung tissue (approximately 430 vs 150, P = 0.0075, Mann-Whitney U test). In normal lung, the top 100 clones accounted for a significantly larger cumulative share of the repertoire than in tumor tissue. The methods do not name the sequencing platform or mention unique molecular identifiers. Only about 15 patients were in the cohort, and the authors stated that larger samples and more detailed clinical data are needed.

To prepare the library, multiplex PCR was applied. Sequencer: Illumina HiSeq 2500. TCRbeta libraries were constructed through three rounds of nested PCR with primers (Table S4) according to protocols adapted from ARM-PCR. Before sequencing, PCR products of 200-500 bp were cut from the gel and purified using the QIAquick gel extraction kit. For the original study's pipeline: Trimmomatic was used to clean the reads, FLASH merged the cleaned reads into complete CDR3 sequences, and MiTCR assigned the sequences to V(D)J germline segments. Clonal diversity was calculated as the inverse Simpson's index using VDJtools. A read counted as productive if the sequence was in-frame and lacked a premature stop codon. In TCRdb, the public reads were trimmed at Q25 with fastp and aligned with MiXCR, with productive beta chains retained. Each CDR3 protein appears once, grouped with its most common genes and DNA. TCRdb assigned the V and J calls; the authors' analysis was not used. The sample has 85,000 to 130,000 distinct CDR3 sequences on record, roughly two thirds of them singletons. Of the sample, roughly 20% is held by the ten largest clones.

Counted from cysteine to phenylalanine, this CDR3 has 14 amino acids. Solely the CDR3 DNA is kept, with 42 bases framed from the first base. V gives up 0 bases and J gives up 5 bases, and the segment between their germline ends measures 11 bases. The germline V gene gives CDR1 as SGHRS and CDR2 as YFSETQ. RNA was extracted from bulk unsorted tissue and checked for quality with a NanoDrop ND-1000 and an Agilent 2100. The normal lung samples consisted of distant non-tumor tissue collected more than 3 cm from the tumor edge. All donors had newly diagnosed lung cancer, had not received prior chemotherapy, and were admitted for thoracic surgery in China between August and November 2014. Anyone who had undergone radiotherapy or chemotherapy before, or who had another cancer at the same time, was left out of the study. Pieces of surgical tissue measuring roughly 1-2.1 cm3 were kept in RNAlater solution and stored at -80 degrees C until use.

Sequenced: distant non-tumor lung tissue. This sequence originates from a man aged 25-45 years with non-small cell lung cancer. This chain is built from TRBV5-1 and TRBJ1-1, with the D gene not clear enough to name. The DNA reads TGCGCCAGCAGCTTGGGGGCCGTGGGTACTGAAGCTTTCTTT. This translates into CASSLGAVGTEAFF.